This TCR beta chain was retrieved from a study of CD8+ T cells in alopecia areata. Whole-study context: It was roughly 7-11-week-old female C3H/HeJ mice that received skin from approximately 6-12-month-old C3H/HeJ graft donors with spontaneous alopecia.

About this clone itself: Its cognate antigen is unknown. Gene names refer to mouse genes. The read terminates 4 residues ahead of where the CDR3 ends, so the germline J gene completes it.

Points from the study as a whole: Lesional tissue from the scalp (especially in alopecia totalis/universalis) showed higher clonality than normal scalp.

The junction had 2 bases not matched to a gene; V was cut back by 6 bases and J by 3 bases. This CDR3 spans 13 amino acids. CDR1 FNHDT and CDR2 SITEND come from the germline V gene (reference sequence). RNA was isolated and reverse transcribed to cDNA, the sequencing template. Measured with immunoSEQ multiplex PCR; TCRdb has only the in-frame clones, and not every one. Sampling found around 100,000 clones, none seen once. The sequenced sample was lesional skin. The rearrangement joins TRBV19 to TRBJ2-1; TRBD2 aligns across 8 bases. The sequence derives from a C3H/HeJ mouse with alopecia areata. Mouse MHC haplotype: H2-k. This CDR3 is CASTGTGYAEQFF. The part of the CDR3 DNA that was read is TGTGCCAGCACCGGGACTGGCTATGCT.